This T cell receptor (beta chain) was sequenced during a study of immune characterization of retroperitoneal liposarcoma. Using its own MiXCR run on the PCR reads, TCRdb lists one record per CDR3 protein. Of fewer than 11,000 distinct CDR3 sequences detected, roughly 29% appear once; the ten largest clones hold around a tenth. The CDR3 consists of 18 residues. The germline V gene has CDR1 LGHNT and CDR2 FRNRAP. Losses at the gene ends were 0 bases for V and 11 bases for J; bases not matched to a gene: 18. The rearrangement uses TRBV12-5 and TRBJ2-5; TRBD2 matches 10 bases. Sequencing was done on a sample of tumor tissue. This receptor was obtained from a female donor with retroperitoneal liposarcoma. The CDR3 is CASGLVLPGLAPYNEQYF. CDR3 in DNA: TGTGCTAGTGGTTTGGTACTCCCGGGACTAGCGCCCTACAATGAGCAGTACTTC.